This TCR beta chain was sequenced in a study of T cell repertoires in cytomegalovirus infection. TCRdb itself ran the reads through MiXCR, one entry per CDR3 protein. The table records over 100,000 distinct CDR3 sequences, around 10% of them present only once. CDR1 and CDR2 (germline): SQVTM, ANQGSEA. The CDR3 is 12 residues long. Deletions cut 8 bases from V and 5 bases from J, with 15 bases between. With regard to this clonotype: Antigen: not known.

The rearrangement uses TRBV29-1 and TRBJ2-5, with a possible D match to TRBD2 (5 bases). What was sequenced was PBMCs, sequenced either directly or after in vitro stimulation (not recorded which). The receptor was isolated from a human donor in good health (CMV status not recorded). Some clones in this sample may be carry-over from other donors' samples. Written as DNA, the CDR3 is TGCAGCACCGAATTCTCGGGGGAGACCCAGTACTTC. It is translated as CSTEFSGETQYF.